A selection of T cell receptor beta chains follows, all from one sample in a study of CD8 T cell repertoires and HIV-1 epitope variants. The data were produced by immunoSEQ multiplex PCR, yet TCRdb's version contains in-frame clones alone and is incomplete. Among under 100,000 clones listed, roughly 77% were seen once. The sequenced sample consisted of uncultured baseline CD8+ T cells from peripheral blood mononuclear cells (PBMCs). These receptor sequences come from a male donor with HIV. Both conserved end residues are trimmed from each CDR3.

V	CDR3
TRBV18	ASSPRDQYNEQF
TRBV4-3	ASSQTGQYGYT
TRBV15	ATSRAFGTGAYTEAF
TRBV6-1	ASKETRGQETQY
TRBV7-9	ASSLTGQGWKLF
TRBV13	ASSFLCVRGGWGEQY
TRBV19	ASSIAGSGTDTQY
TRBV30	AWSVGFNTEAF
TRBV4-2	ASSQLSIQGPSGNTIY
TRBV30	AWQRTALAYEQY
TRBV5-1	ATSPGGTTEAF
TRBV6-1	ASSELEGQY
TRBV27	ASSLRGSGEAF
TRBV21-1	ASTDGSPNTEAF
TRBV6-6	AVVGVSYEQY
TRBV19	ASSRGPRDGYT
TRBV10-2	ASSGQILAGANVLT
TRBV5-1	ASSSDRISGANVLT
TRBV5-1	ASSLEGDSNQPQH